These 17 T cell receptor beta chains were all obtained from the same sample, sequenced in a study of T-cell reconstitution after alpha-beta-depleted transplantation in children. The TCRbeta library incorporated unique molecular identifiers. TCRdb re-called the PCR reads with MiXCR, one entry per CDR3 protein. The sample consists of about 200,000 distinct CDR3 sequences, about 7% of them appearing once. The sequencing used PBMCs, collected before TCRalphabeta/CD19-depleted stem cell transplant. These receptors all come from a boy aged 2 to 10 with acute lymphoblastic leukemia, due to receive a stem cell transplant.

This clonotype has only a few counts. This chain links TRBV5-1 with TRBJ2-7; D assignment may be TRBD1 or TRBD2 (5 bases each). Germline V CDR1 and CDR2: SGHRS, YFSETQ. The CDR3 has 13 residues. Deletions cut 2 bases from V and 7 bases from J, with 13 bases between. The CDR3 DNA is TGCGCCAGCAGCTTAGGTAGGGGAGAGGAGCAGTACTTC. Amino acids: CASSLGRGEEQYF.

Many counts were recorded for this clonotype. The J gene is TRBJ1-4, the V gene TRBV5-1, with D hard to call. Trimming took 0 bases from V and 7 from J, leaving 13 bases between them. Germline V lookup: CDR1 SGHRS, CDR2 YFSETQ. The CDR3 is made up of 15 amino acids. CDR3: CASSLAPESTEKLFF. The CDR3 DNA reads TGCGCCAGCAGCTTGGCCCCTGAGTCTACTGAAAAACTGTTTTTT.

The chain has TRBV7-2 and TRBJ2-5; a possible D gene is TRBD2 (7 bases). The CDR3 is 14 amino acids. The V end was cut by 2 bases, the J end by 9 bases, with 16 bases between. Germline-derived CDR1 and CDR2 are SGHTA and FQGNSA. CDR3 sequence: CASSLSSGGGSQYF. In nucleotides, the CDR3 is TGTGCCAGCAGCTTATCTTCGGGGGGCGGGTCCCAGTACTTC.

This clonotype appeared a few times. This chain links TRBV2 with TRBJ2-2; D possibly corresponds to TRBD1 (6 bases). The length of the CDR3 is 14 residues. Trimming removed 5 bases from V and 4 bases from J, with 11 bases in between. Germline loops: CDR1 SNHLY, CDR2 FYNNEI. For the CDR3, the DNA is TGTGCCAGCAGTCCCGGACAGCTCACCGGGGAGCTGTTTTTT. This gives the protein CASSPGQLTGELFF.

At least ten counts were recorded for this clonotype. The chain joins TRBV11-1 to TRBJ2-1; TRBD2 matches at 11 bases. The CDR3 length is 19 residues. Germline-derived CDR1 and CDR2 are SGHAT and FQDESV (reference sequence). V gave up 3 bases and J gave up 7 bases; unmatched junction bases: 17. The CDR3, as DNA: TGTGCCAGCAGCTTCTCAGGGACCTTACTAGCGGGAGTGCAAAATGAGCAGTTCTTC. It translates to CASSFSGTLLAGVQNEQFF.

V gene TRBV28 combines with J gene TRBJ2-1; D is unresolved. This CDR3 region has 11 residues. Germline CDR1 MDHEN, CDR2 SYDVKM. V was pared by 3 bases and J by 8 bases, with 5 bases between. CDR3 residues: CASSFPDEQFF. The CDR3 nucleotides read TGTGCCAGCAGTTTCCCGGATGAGCAGTTCTTC.

This clonotype was picked up a small number of times. The chain employs TRBV7-2 and TRBJ2-1; 10 bases line up with TRBD2. V shed 5 bases and J 5 bases; nucleotides not matched to a gene: 6. The length of the CDR3 is 15 residues. Germline V gene sequence: CDR1 SGHTA, CDR2 FQGNSA. CDR3 amino acids: CASSESGRANNEQFF. The CDR3 bases are TGTGCCAGCAGCGAAAGCGGGAGGGCCAACAATGAGCAGTTCTTC.

This clonotype was recorded many times. The genes are TRBV3-1 and TRBJ2-1, with 8 bases matching TRBD1. The junction had 4 bases not matched to a gene; V was cut back by 5 bases and J by 7 bases. Germline V gene sequence: CDR1 LGHDT, CDR2 YNNKEL (reference sequence). This CDR3 contains 13 residues. DNA of the CDR3: TGTGCCAGCAGCGTTCGGACAGGGAATGAGCAGTTCTTC. It is translated as CASSVRTGNEQFF.

Ten or more counts support this clonotype. The chain links TRBV29-1 to TRBJ2-7; no reliable D call. The CDR3 covers 13 residues. From germline, CDR1 is SQVTM and CDR2 ANQGSEA. Trimming removed 6 bases from V and 4 bases from J, with 16 bases in between. CDR3 in amino acids: CSVVTVDGYEQYF. The CDR3 DNA sequence: TGCAGCGTCGTAACGGTGGACGGGTACGAGCAGTACTTC.

Many counts were recorded for this clonotype. The DNA of the CDR3 is TGCGCCAGCAGCTTGGGACAGGGGAATTCACCCCTCCACTTT. It yields the protein CASSLGQGNSPLHF. The rearrangement links TRBV5-1 to TRBJ1-6; 8 nucleotides align to TRBD1. The CDR3 is 14 amino acids. After removal of 0 bases from V and 7 bases from J, the junction contained 0 bases not matched to a gene. The V gene's germline CDR1 is SGHRS and CDR2 YFSETQ.

This clonotype was seen at least ten times. The rearrangement links TRBV5-1 to TRBJ2-7; D remains ambiguous. This CDR3 contains 12 residues. Germline values: CDR1 SGHRS, CDR2 YFSETQ. Trimming pared 4 bases from V and 3 bases from J, leaving 8 bases between. The DNA of the CDR3 is TGCGCCAGCAGCCAATGGGGCTACGAGCAGTACTTC. This translates into CASSQWGYEQYF.

This clonotype showed up just a few times. The rearrangement links TRBV7-9 to TRBJ1-6; 10 bases line up with TRBD1. Germline lookup yields CDR1 SEHNR and CDR2 FQNEAQ (reference sequence). CDR3 length equals 15 residues. V trimming: 1 base; J trimming: 9 bases; junction bases outside the gene matches: 3. CDR3 residues: CASSLDRDRGSPLHF. In nucleotides, the CDR3 is TGTGCCAGCAGCTTAGACCGGGACAGGGGTTCACCCCTCCACTTT.

This clonotype was seen repeatedly, ten times or more. The genes are TRBV27 and TRBJ2-6; D not certain. Germline lookup yields CDR1 MNHEY and CDR2 SMNVEV (reference sequence). The CDR3 is 14 amino acids. Trimming cost V 5 bases and J 1 base, with 6 bases left between them. CDR3 DNA sequence: TGTGCCAGCAGTCCAATGTCTGGGGCCAACGTCCTGACTTTC. Its translation is CASSPMSGANVLTF.

Remarks on this clonotype: One base away lies a much larger clone, so this may be a sequencing read error. The chain carries TRBV3-1 and TRBJ2-5, with 9 nucleotides matching TRBD2. With 10 bases clipped from V and 4 bases from J, the junction kept 25 bases outside the gene matches. The CDR3 is made up of 19 amino acids. Looked up from germline, CDR1 is LGHDT and CDR2 is YNNKEL (reference sequence). The CDR3 loop reads CAISFLLSVGGRARETQYF. The CDR3 nucleotides read TGTGCCATCAGTTTCCTCCTGAGTGTGGGCGGGAGGGCTAGAGAGACCCAGTACTTC.

In regard to this clonotype: Just one base apart from a much larger clone, this may be a read error. This chain links TRBV20-1 with TRBJ2-7; 14 positions agree with TRBD2. This CDR3 has 17 amino acids. Germline assignment: CDR1 DFQATT and CDR2 SNEGSKA (reference sequence). As DNA, the CDR3 is TGCTGTGCTAGACCCGGGACTAGCGGGGGAAGGGCCTACGAGCAGTACTTC. This sequence encodes CCARPGTSGGRAYEQYF.

The chain carries TRBV20-1 and TRBJ2-7, with 11 positions matching TRBD2. This CDR3 comprises 15 residues. Looked up from germline, CDR1 is DFQATT and CDR2 is SNEGSKA (reference sequence). Trimming at V came to 3 bases and at J to 0 bases, leaving 4 bases not matched to a gene. Here the CDR3 DNA reads TGCAGTGCTAGGGGGACTAGCGGACTCTCCTACGAGCAGTACTTC. The encoded protein is CSARGTSGLSYEQYF.

The V call is TRBV18, the J call TRBJ1-1; unclear D gene. V was clipped by 0 bases and J by 5 bases, with 16 bases between them. The CDR3 runs to 16 residues. Germline V gene data show CDR1 as KGHSH and CDR2 as LQKENI. The CDR3, as DNA: TGTGCCAGCTCACCACCGGTAGGCGTCCCGAGAACTGAAGCTTTCTTT. Its translation: CASSPPVGVPRTEAFF.